This passage covers 24 T cell receptor beta chains from one sample sequenced in a study of CD8+ T cells in alopecia areata. The authors extracted RNA and reverse transcribed it into cDNA as the sequencing template. TCRdb's copy holds only in-frame clones and misses some; the assay was immunoSEQ multiplex PCR. The sample lists a few hundred thousand clones; approximately 38% were seen once. Noted treatment: oral pan-JAK inhibitor, 5-10 mg twice daily. The sample in question was CD4+ T cells sorted from blood, obtained at roughly week 30, from a patient treated with tofacitinib. All receptors come from a human donor with alopecia areata.

This clone was recorded a few times. The rearrangement uses TRBV7-3 and TRBJ1-1; TRBD1 agrees at 7 bases. The J segment lost 1 base and the V segment lost 6 bases, leaving 5 bases of the junction unmatched. This CDR3 contains 14 residues. Germline lookup yields CDR1 SGHTA and CDR2 FQGTGA. The CDR3 bases are TGTGCCAGCAGTTACGGACAGGCGAACACTGAAGCTTTCTTT. This gives the protein CASSYGQANTEAFF. The full variable domain, completed using reference TRBV7-3 and TRBJ1-1, is GAGVSQTPSNKVTEKGKYVELRCDPISGHTALYWYRQSLGQGPEFLIYFQGTGAADDSGLPNDRFFAVRPEGSVSTLKIQRTERGDSAVYLCASSYGQANTEAFFGQGTRLTVV.

The chain uses TRBV29-1 and TRBJ2-3, with TRBD2 identical over 8 bases. With 7 bases clipped from V and 6 bases from J, the junction kept 24 bases outside the gene matches. CDR3 length: 18 residues. CDR1 SQVTM and CDR2 ANQGSEA come from the germline V gene. The DNA for the CDR3 is TGCAGCGCCACCACCTCCGGTCTCGCAGCGGGGGCCGCGGATACGCAGTATTTT. Encoded protein: CSATTSGLAAGAADTQYF.

The J gene is TRBJ2-7, the V gene TRBV7-9; D uncertain. The germline gives CDR1 SEHNR, CDR2 FQNEAQ (reference sequence). The CDR3 totals 13 residues. The V gene lost 1 base and the J gene lost 6 bases, with 10 bases spanning the gap. CDR3 nucleotides: TGTGCCAGCAGCTTAGAGGTGACGGCCGAGCAGTACTTC. This encodes CASSLEVTAEQYF.

In its sample, this clone was seen a few times. The chain has TRBV29-1 and TRBJ2-2; TRBD2 aligns across 10 bases. The CDR3 contains 14 residues. Germline V gives CDR1 SQVTM, CDR2 ANQGSEA. V shed 4 bases, J shed 4 bases, and the junction held 3 bases outside the gene matches. The CDR3 DNA is TGCAGCGTTGCCCTAGCGGGGGCCACCGGGGAGCTGTTTTTT. It specifies CSVALAGATGELFF.

The V call is TRBV7-6, the J call TRBJ2-5; TRBD2 aligns across 8 bases. V shed 5 bases, J shed 4 bases, and the junction held 21 bases outside the gene matches. The CDR3 has 19 amino acids. The germline V gene encodes CDR1 SGHVS and CDR2 FNYEAQ. The CDR3 DNA is TGTGCCAGCAGCGTAGGAGCGGGGGTTCCGGGAGCGGCCGGAGAGACCCAGTACTTC. It specifies CASSVGAGVPGAAGETQYF. Variable domain in full (rest from reference TRBV7-6 and TRBJ2-5): GAGVSQSPRYKVTKRGQDVALRCDPISGHVSLYWYRQALGQGPEFLTYFNYEAQQDKSGLPNDRFSAERPEGSISTLTIQRTEQRDSAMYRCASSVGAGVPGAAGETQYFGPGTRLLVL.

This clone came up a few times. The V gene is TRBV10-3, the J gene TRBJ2-1, with no clear D. V was trimmed by 10 bases and J by 5 bases, leaving 9 bases between them. The CDR3 length is 11 residues. Looked up from germline, CDR1 is ENHRY and CDR2 is SYGVKD. In DNA form, the CDR3 reads TGTGCCAGCAAGTCAGACAATGAGCAGTTCTTC. Amino acid sequence: CASKSDNEQFF.

The V call is TRBV6-1, the J call TRBJ2-3; TRBD2 aligns across 9 bases. J gave up 0 bases and V 0 bases, and 1 base lay outside the gene matches. Germline values: CDR1 MNHNS, CDR2 SASEGT. The CDR3 is made up of 16 amino acids. The CDR3 nucleotides are TGTGCCAGCAGTGAAGCCGGACTAGCGAGCACAGATACGCAGTATTTT. Protein sequence: CASSEAGLASTDTQYF.

V gene TRBV21-1 combines with J gene TRBJ2-5; the table's D call, TRBD1, was not checked against the DNA. TRBV21-1 is shown as a pseudogene. CDR3 length equals 14 residues. CDR3 residues: CASSQGTDRETQYF. The CDR3 DNA sequence: TGTGCCAGCAGCCAGGGGACAGACCGGGAGACCCAGTACTTC.

This chain links TRBV5-1 with TRBJ2-7, with 10 bases identical to TRBD1. Trimming removed 4 bases from V and 4 bases from J; junction bases left unmatched: 11. CDR1 is SGHRS, CDR2 YFSETQ, per germline. CDR3 length: 16 residues. CDR3 in amino acids: CASSLGTGAVRYEQYF. The CDR3 DNA sequence: TGCGCCAGCAGCCTCGGGACAGGGGCGGTGAGGTACGAGCAGTACTTC.

V usage is TRBV13 and J usage is TRBJ1-1; D call uncertain. Germline CDR1 reads PRHDT; CDR2 reads FYEKMQ (reference sequence). This CDR3 comprises 12 residues. V was cut by 5 bases and J by 7 bases, with 11 bases left in between. Written as DNA, the CDR3 is TGTGCCAGCAGCCACTGGTTTCTTGAAGCTTTCTTT. The encoded protein is CASSHWFLEAFF.

The V and J genes are TRBV4-1 and TRBJ2-2, with TRBD2 matching 8 bases. The CDR3 sequence is 16 residues long. V lost 0 bases, J lost 5 bases, and 5 bases stayed unmatched. The germline gives CDR1 MGHRA, CDR2 YSYEKL. CDR3 in amino acids: CASSQDPAGGTGELFF. CDR3 nucleotide sequence: TGCGCCAGCAGCCAAGATCCCGCGGGGGGAACCGGGGAGCTGTTTTTT.

This chain joins TRBV9 and TRBJ2-2; 7 nucleotides match TRBD1. Germline CDR1 is SGDLS and CDR2 is YYNGEE. Losses at the gene ends were 3 bases for V and 6 bases for J; bases not matched to a gene: 11. The CDR3 length is 16 residues. As DNA, the CDR3 is TGTGCCAGCAGCGCAAACCTAGGGGGCCGAGCCGGGGAGCTGTTTTTT. It encodes CASSANLGGRAGELFF.

The DNA of the CDR3 is TGTGCCAGCAGCCATGGGGCAGGGGCCTACGAGCAGTACTTC. It codes for CASSHGAGAYEQYF. The chain joins TRBV4-2 to TRBJ2-7; TRBD1 is a possible D gene (6 bases). Trimming removed 3 bases from V and 2 bases from J, with 11 bases in between. Germline V lookup: CDR1 LGHNA, CDR2 YNFKEQ. The CDR3 is 14 residues long.

The V call is TRBV4-1, the J call TRBJ1-5; D unclear. The V end lost 0 bases, the J end lost 3 bases, and 6 bases lay between the germline ends. The CDR3 runs to 14 residues. Germline CDR1 and CDR2: MGHRA and YSYEKL. CDR3 in amino acids: CASSQETSNQPQHF. The CDR3, as DNA: TGCGCCAGCAGCCAAGAGACATCCAATCAGCCCCAGCATTTT.

In this sample, this clone turned up a few times. The chain is built from TRBV4-1 and TRBJ2-5; 7 bases are a match to TRBD2. Germline CDR1 MGHRA, CDR2 YSYEKL. CDR3 length equals 16 residues. Germline trimming cut 3 bases from V and 2 bases from J; bases unmatched to any gene: 9. The CDR3 protein is CASSHLTGGRQETQYF. The CDR3 DNA reads TGCGCCAGCAGCCATCTCACCGGGGGGAGACAAGAGACCCAGTACTTC.

This clone occurred once. The rearrangement joins TRBV5-1 to TRBJ2-7, with D possibly TRBD1 on 7 matching bases. V lost 6 bases and J 3 bases, leaving 22 bases between the germline ends. Germline values: CDR1 SGHRS, CDR2 YFSETQ. The CDR3 sequence is 16 residues long. CDR3 bases: TGCGCCAGCACCCGTGGGGGCGGGACAGTGGACTACGAGCAGTACTTC. Its translation: CASTRGGGTVDYEQYF.

The chain recombines TRBV27 with TRBJ1-1; a weak D match, TRBD1 (6 bases). The CDR3 has 15 amino acids. Germline assignment: CDR1 MNHEY and CDR2 SMNVEV (reference sequence). Deletions cut 5 bases from V and 0 bases from J, with 13 bases between. The CDR3 DNA follows: TGTGCCAGCAGTAGATATGACAGGTTGAACACTGAAGCTTTCTTT. This encodes CASSRYDRLNTEAFF.

This sequence joins TRBV29-1 and TRBJ1-4; D uncertain. The V gene's germline CDR1 is SQVTM and CDR2 ANQGSEA. Trimming removed 1 base from V and 8 bases from J, with 11 bases in between. CDR3 length: 13 residues. In nucleotides, the CDR3 is TGCAGCGTTGAAGTGGACCGGGTGGAAAAACTGTTTTTT. This sequence encodes CSVEVDRVEKLFF.

CDR3 sequence: CAWSELSVGDTEAFF. Written as DNA, the CDR3 is TGTGCCTGGAGTGAACTAAGCGTGGGTGACACTGAAGCTTTCTTT. This chain connects TRBV30 to TRBJ1-1; D ambiguous. Trimming pared 1 base from V and 3 bases from J, leaving 15 bases between. The CDR3 is made up of 15 amino acids. Germline V gene lookup returns CDR1 GTSNPN and CDR2 SVGIG (reference sequence).

This chain uses TRBV18 with TRBJ1-4; the D gene is possibly TRBD1 (5 bases). This CDR3 spans 15 amino acids. V was cut by 3 bases and J by 7 bases, with 15 bases left in between. CDR1 is KGHSH, CDR2 LQKENI, per germline. In DNA, the CDR3 is TGTGCCAGCTCACCGGAGGGGAATCCGTCTGAAAAACTGTTTTTT. This sequence encodes CASSPEGNPSEKLFF.

The chain has TRBV7-9 and TRBJ2-3, with D tentatively TRBD2 (6 bases). Germline CDR1 and CDR2: SEHNR and FQNEAQ (reference sequence). The CDR3 extends over 15 amino acids. The V gene lost 2 bases and the J gene lost 3 bases, with 12 bases spanning the gap. CDR3 sequence reads: CASSLLRESTDTQYF. CDR3 nucleotide sequence: TGTGCCAGCAGCTTATTACGGGAGAGTACAGATACGCAGTATTTT.

The rearrangement links TRBV6-5 to TRBJ1-2; no definite D call. V was cut by 7 bases and J by 4 bases, with 10 bases left in between. Germline V CDR1 and CDR2: MNHEY, SVGAGI. The CDR3 covers 12 residues. The CDR3 DNA is TGTGCCAGCACCAGGCTGGGCTATGGCTACACCTTC. Translated, it gives CASTRLGYGYTF.

This clone was picked up a small number of times. The rearrangement joins TRBV29-1 to TRBJ1-1; no reliable D call. There are 13 residues in the CDR3. Germline V lookup: CDR1 SQVTM, CDR2 ANQGSEA. With 4 bases removed from V and 4 bases from J, the gap between germline ends came to 13 bases. CDR3 residues: CSVVGFAGTEAFF. CDR3 in DNA: TGCAGCGTTGTGGGCTTCGCGGGCACTGAAGCTTTCTTT.

The chain uses TRBV5-1 and TRBJ1-5; 7 bases align to TRBD1. CDR3 length: 14 residues. J gave up 2 bases and V 5 bases, and 4 bases lay outside the gene matches. Germline CDR1 is SGHRS and CDR2 is YFSETQ. CDR3 sequence: CASSFGQGNQPQHF. Written as DNA, the CDR3 is TGCGCCAGCAGTTTCGGACAGGGCAATCAGCCCCAGCATTTT.